Below, 19 T cell receptor beta chains from the same sample are listed, as sequenced in a study of T cell repertoires in cytomegalovirus infection. Using its own MiXCR run on the reads, TCRdb lists one record per CDR3 protein. Of more than 150,000 distinct CDR3 sequences listed, approximately 17% are singletons. The sequencing sample was made of CD8+ T cells from PBMCs. These receptors all come from a human donor in good health (CMV status not recorded). Some clones in this sample may be carry-over from other donors' samples.

This clonotype was observed a few times. The rearrangement joins TRBV28 to TRBJ1-5; D gene ambiguous. With 6 bases removed from V and 3 bases from J, the gap between germline ends came to 6 bases. The V gene's germline CDR1 is MDHEN and CDR2 SYDVKM. This CDR3 contains 12 residues. CDR3 in DNA: TGTGCCAGCAGAACTAACAATCAGCCCCAGCATTTT. Protein: CASRTNNQPQHF.

This clonotype was seen more than once but under ten times. The V call is TRBV20-1, the J call TRBJ2-7; tentative D call: TRBD2 (5 bases). This CDR3 is 14 amino acids long. The V and J ends lost 0 bases and 2 bases respectively, with 11 bases between them. The germline CDR1 and CDR2 sequences are DFQATT and SNEGSKA (reference sequence). As DNA, the CDR3 is TGCAGTGCTAGAGATCGGGATCTCGCCTACGAGCAGTACTTC. Amino acid sequence: CSARDRDLAYEQYF.

This clonotype was recorded a few times. The chain joins TRBV20-1 to TRBJ1-1; D possibly corresponds to TRBD1 (5 bases). The CDR3 loop spans 15 amino acids. Looked up from germline, CDR1 is DFQATT and CDR2 is SNEGSKA (reference sequence). The V and J ends lost 7 bases and 5 bases respectively, with 23 bases between them. The CDR3 loop reads CSVSRDPKGYTEAFF. CDR3 DNA: TGCAGTGTTAGCCGGGACCCAAAAGGGTATACTGAAGCTTTCTTT.

CDR3 coding DNA: TGTGCCAGCAGCTTATCGGAGCGGGAGGCCCCTCGCGACACCGGGGAGCTGTTTTTT. The encoded protein is CASSLSEREAPRDTGELFF. V gene TRBV7-9 combines with J gene TRBJ2-2; 9 nucleotides match TRBD2. After removal of 2 bases from V and 3 bases from J, the junction contained 13 bases not matched to a gene. CDR3 size: 19 residues. CDR1 SEHNR and CDR2 FQNEAQ come from the germline V gene (reference sequence).

The V and J genes are TRBV20-1 and TRBJ2-7; 7 positions agree with TRBD2. From germline, CDR1 is DFQATT and CDR2 SNEGSKA (reference sequence). The length of the CDR3 is 16 residues. The J segment lost 1 base and the V segment lost 0 bases, leaving 9 bases of the junction unmatched. CDR3 residues: CSARDSVGRPSYEQYF. In nucleotides, the CDR3 is TGCAGTGCTAGAGATTCTGTCGGGAGGCCGTCCTACGAGCAGTACTTC.

This chain uses TRBV7-2 with TRBJ2-7; no firm D call. The CDR3 contains 16 residues. The V gene lost 1 base and the J gene lost 2 bases, with 15 bases spanning the gap. Germline loops: CDR1 SGHTA, CDR2 FQGNSA. The DNA of the CDR3 is TGTGCCAGCAGCTTAGGGAGCTGGCAGTCCGCCTACGAGCAGTACTTC. It encodes CASSLGSWQSAYEQYF.

The chain links TRBV7-9 to TRBJ2-3, with 7 bases lining up with TRBD1. This CDR3 spans 16 amino acids. V lost 5 bases and J lost 3; bases outside the gene matches: 11. Germline loops: CDR1 SEHNR, CDR2 FQNEAQ (reference sequence). DNA of the CDR3: TGTGCCAGCAGCCCAAAACAGGGGTTCGGTACAGATACGCAGTATTTT. Encoded protein: CASSPKQGFGTDTQYF.

This sequence joins TRBV11-3 and TRBJ2-7; no definite D call. Germline lookup yields CDR1 SGHNT and CDR2 YENEEA. V was shortened by 3 bases and J by 7 bases, with 10 bases between the two germline ends. This CDR3 contains 12 residues. CDR3 region: CASSFGPAEQYF. The CDR3 DNA reads as TGTGCCAGCAGCTTTGGGCCGGCGGAGCAGTACTTC.

The rearrangement uses TRBV6-5 and TRBJ2-3; a weak D match, TRBD2 (6 bases). V lost 0 bases and J lost 4, with 17 bases in between. Germline V gene lookup returns CDR1 MNHEY and CDR2 SVGAGI. The CDR3 contains 17 residues. This CDR3 reads CASSYSGLILEADTQYF. The CDR3 DNA follows: TGTGCCAGCAGTTACTCGGGACTCATCCTGGAGGCAGATACGCAGTATTTT.

The rearrangement joins TRBV4-1 to TRBJ2-7; 7 bases are shared with TRBD2. The trim removed 2 bases at V and 3 bases at J, leaving 1 base unmatched. Germline V gene lookup returns CDR1 MGHRA and CDR2 YSYEKL. The CDR3 spans 13 residues. Written as DNA, the CDR3 is TGCGCCAGCAGCCAAAGCGGGAACTACGAGCAGTACTTC. Amino acids: CASSQSGNYEQYF.

This chain uses TRBV7-3 with TRBJ2-6; D not certain. Germline V gene lookup returns CDR1 SGHTA and CDR2 FQGTGA. Trimming pared 4 bases from V and 0 bases from J, leaving 4 bases between. The CDR3 extends over 14 amino acids. The CDR3 nucleotides read TGTGCCAGCAGCTCATACTCTGGGGCCAACGTCCTGACTTTC. Its protein is CASSSYSGANVLTF.

The chain uses TRBV7-9 and TRBJ2-7; D not resolved. V lost 3 bases and J lost 6, with 9 bases in between. Germline V gene data show CDR1 as SEHNR and CDR2 as FQNEAQ (reference sequence). The CDR3 runs 12 residues. The CDR3 is CASSLQASEQYF. The CDR3 bases are TGTGCCAGCAGCTTGCAGGCAAGCGAGCAGTACTTC.

The V and J genes are TRBV4-2 and TRBJ1-5, with a tentative D call TRBD1 (6 bases). V lost 3 bases, J lost 4 bases, and 13 bases lay in between. In germline, CDR1 is LGHNA, CDR2 YNFKEQ. The CDR3 is 15 residues long. CDR3 region: CASSQAGGANQPQHF. For the CDR3, the DNA is TGTGCCAGCAGCCAGGCCGGGGGGGCGAATCAGCCCCAGCATTTT.

This clonotype was observed a handful of times. This sequence joins TRBV5-1 and TRBJ1-6; D not resolved. The V gene's germline CDR1 is SGHRS and CDR2 YFSETQ. This CDR3 contains 13 residues. Trimming pared 1 base from V and 11 bases from J, leaving 10 bases between. Written as DNA, the CDR3 is TGCGCCAGCAGCTTGAACACCGGGGCACCCCTCCACTTT. Its protein is CASSLNTGAPLHF.

This clonotype was seen a few times. The chain uses TRBV15 and TRBJ2-2, with TRBD2 as a possible D gene (6 bases). Trimming took off 0 bases at V and 5 bases at J, with 10 bases between the two ends. CDR1 and CDR2 (germline): LNHNV, YYDKDF (reference sequence). The CDR3 totals 15 residues. This chain's CDR3 is CATSRDRGSTGELFF. CDR3 sequence (DNA): TGTGCCACCAGCAGAGATCGGGGGTCGACCGGGGAGCTGTTTTTT.

In its sample, this clonotype was seen a few times. This chain joins TRBV2 and TRBJ1-1; D is ambiguous. Per germline, CDR1 SNHLY and CDR2 FYNNEI. The CDR3 contains 15 residues. The germline V and J ends were trimmed by 6 bases and 1 base, with 15 bases remaining between them. The CDR3 protein is CASSTQRAQNTEAFF. CDR3 DNA: TGTGCCAGCAGCACCCAAAGGGCCCAGAACACTGAAGCTTTCTTT.

This clonotype was found once. This chain uses TRBV6-2 or TRBV6-3 with TRBJ2-7, with TRBD1 matching 9 bases. The J segment lost 6 bases and the V segment lost 4 bases, leaving 7 bases of the junction unmatched. Germline V gene lookup returns CDR1 MNHEY and CDR2 SVGEGT. The CDR3 has 14 amino acids. CDR3 protein: CASSFPGQGPEQYF. The CDR3 coding sequence is TGTGCCAGCAGTTTCCCGGGACAGGGACCCGAGCAGTACTTC.

This chain uses TRBV4-1 with TRBJ1-1, with a possible D match to TRBD1 (6 bases). The V gene's germline CDR1 is MGHRA and CDR2 YSYEKL. This CDR3 spans 13 amino acids. Trimming removed 6 bases at V and 5 bases at J, with 13 bases between. The CDR3 nucleotides are TGCGCCAGCAGGGTGGGGGCGAGGACTGAAGCTTTCTTT. Amino acids: CASRVGARTEAFF.

This clonotype has at least ten counts. This rearrangement joins TRBV6-1 to TRBJ2-5; no reliable D call. V lost 6 bases and J 4 bases, leaving 12 bases between the germline ends. The CDR3 is 13 amino acids. Germline CDR1 MNHNS, CDR2 SASEGT. CDR3 nucleotide sequence: TGTGCCAGCAGACTGCTGGGCGGAGAGACCCAGTACTTC. The encoded protein is CASRLLGGETQYF.